These 32 T cell receptor beta chains came from one sample sequenced in a study of cytomegalovirus exposure and HLA in healthy donors. Only in-frame clones appear in the TCRdb table, and some are missing; sequencing was by immunoSEQ multiplex PCR. The sample shows 130,000 to 150,000 clones, 70% to 90% of them seen only once. Sequences were obtained from PBMCs. The receptors stem from a young man in good health and CMV-seronegative.

The chain has TRBV18 and TRBJ2-5, with 7 bases that match TRBD1. Germline assignment: CDR1 KGHSH and CDR2 LQKENI. This CDR3 has 15 amino acids. The junction had 7 bases not matched to a gene; V was cut back by 1 base and J by 5 bases. The CDR3 is CASSPQGAREETQYF. Here the CDR3 DNA reads TGTGCCAGCTCACCACAGGGGGCGCGTGAGGAGACCCAGTACTTC.

The V and J genes are TRBV27 and TRBJ2-7, with a weak D call TRBD2 (7 bases). V lost 5 bases, J lost 4 bases, and 18 bases lay in between. The CDR3 covers 15 residues. Germline CDR1 MNHEY, CDR2 SMNVEV (reference sequence). CDR3 loop: CASSPHSGGDYEQYF. The DNA of the CDR3 is TGTGCCAGCAGTCCCCATTCGGGGGGCGATTACGAGCAGTACTTC.

V and J are TRBV6-6 and TRBJ2-5; weak D call: TRBD1 (6 bases). The germline gives CDR1 MNHNY, CDR2 SVGAGI (reference sequence). V lost 5 bases and J lost 5, with 15 bases in between. The CDR3 consists of 14 residues. CDR3 residues: CASSNTGSVETQYF. In DNA, the CDR3 is TGTGCCAGCAGTAATACAGGGTCGGTCGAGACCCAGTACTTC.

This clone was detected a few times. This chain uses TRBV5-1 with TRBJ2-7; weak D call: TRBD2 (6 bases). Trimming stripped 7 bases from V and 0 bases from J, with 11 bases between. This CDR3 has 13 amino acids. CDR1 and CDR2 (germline): SGHRS, YFSETQ. This CDR3 reads CASGRGSSYEQYF. CDR3 DNA: TGCGCCAGCGGACGGGGGAGCTCCTACGAGCAGTACTTC.

V gene TRBV7-2 combines with J gene TRBJ2-7; no definite D call. The CDR3 contains 13 residues. The germline V gene encodes CDR1 SGHTA and CDR2 FQGNSA. V was pared by 1 base and J by 3 bases, with 7 bases between. In DNA, the CDR3 is TGTGCCAGCAGCTTAGGGCAGTTCTACGAGCAGTACTTC. Translating it yields CASSLGQFYEQYF.

The chain couples TRBV7-8 to TRBJ2-5; TRBD2 aligns across 16 bases. V trimming: 5 bases; J trimming: 4 bases; junction bases outside the gene matches: 16. Per the germline V gene, CDR1 is SGHVS and CDR2 is FQNEAQ. This CDR3 is 20 amino acids long. The CDR3 spells CASSTREGGLAGGPGETQYF. In nucleotides, the CDR3 is TGTGCCAGCAGCACCCGGGAGGGGGGACTAGCGGGAGGGCCAGGAGAGACCCAGTACTTC. Filled out from reference TRBV7-8 and TRBJ2-5, the complete variable domain reads GAGVSQSPRYKVAKRGQDVALRCDPISGHVSLFWYQQALGQGPEFLTYFQNEAQLDKSGLPSDRFFAERPEGSVSTLKIQRTQQEDSAVYLCASSTREGGLAGGPGETQYFGPGTRLLVL.

The chain is built from TRBV7-7 and TRBJ2-7, with D possibly TRBD1 on 6 matching bases. Germline V gene sequence: CDR1 SSHAT, CDR2 FNYEAQ (reference sequence). This CDR3 region has 15 residues. Trimming stripped 5 bases from V and 6 bases from J, with 20 bases between. The CDR3 spells CASSPTLQGLGEQYF. CDR3 DNA: TGTGCCAGCAGCCCGACCTTACAGGGTTTAGGCGAGCAGTACTTC. The full variable domain, with the rest looked up from reference TRBV7-7 and TRBJ2-7, is GAGVSQSPRYKVTKRGQDVTLRCDPISSHATLYWYQQALGQGPEFLTYFNYEAQPDKSGLPSDRFSAERPEGSISTLTIQRTEQRDSAMYRCASSPTLQGLGEQYFGPGTRLTVT.

This chain uses TRBV9 with TRBJ1-3, with a weak D call TRBD1 (5 bases). V was clipped by 4 bases and J by 0 bases, with 14 bases between them. The CDR3 totals 16 residues. CDR1 SGDLS and CDR2 YYNGEE come from the germline V gene. The CDR3 loop reads CASSPQSGLSGNTIYF. The CDR3 DNA reads as TGTGCCAGCAGCCCGCAATCGGGACTCTCTGGAAACACCATATATTTT.

The CDR3 loop reads CASSLGEVRYNEQFF. DNA for the CDR3: TGCGCCAGCAGCTTGGGTGAGGTCAGATACAATGAGCAGTTCTTC. The rearrangement uses TRBV5-1 and TRBJ2-1, with D hard to call. Germline CDR1 SGHRS, CDR2 YFSETQ. This CDR3 contains 15 residues. The V end lost 0 bases, the J end lost 4 bases, and 11 bases lay between the germline ends.

The CDR3 DNA reads as TGTGCCAGAAGCTTGGCTGCTAGCGGGACTCAAGAGACCCAGTACTTC. Its translation is CARSLAASGTQETQYF. V usage is TRBV5-3 and J usage is TRBJ2-5; 9 bases match TRBD2. TRBV5-3 is identified as an open reading frame with a role that is uncertain. The CDR3 is made up of 16 amino acids. V was pared by 0 bases and J by 2 bases, with 5 bases of the junction left unmatched.

The chain couples TRBV18 to TRBJ1-5; 8 bases match TRBD1. Germline CDR1 KGHSH, CDR2 LQKENI. This CDR3 is 15 amino acids long. J gave up 6 bases and V 3 bases, and 7 bases lay outside the gene matches. CDR3 region: CASSPLQGDGQPQHF. The CDR3 region has the DNA TGTGCCAGCTCACCTTTACAGGGGGACGGTCAGCCCCAGCATTTT.

This clone has more than one count but fewer than ten. This chain links TRBV19 with TRBJ1-5; D is unclear. The length of the CDR3 is 12 residues. Germline V CDR1 and CDR2: LNHDA, SQIVND (reference sequence). Trimming cost V 3 bases and J 7 bases, with 7 bases left between them. The CDR3 is CASSIWPQPQHF. In DNA form, the CDR3 reads TGTGCCAGTAGTATTTGGCCCCAGCCCCAGCATTTT.

The chain couples TRBV18 to TRBJ1-3, with 8 bases fitting TRBD1. Germline trimming cut 1 base from V and 0 bases from J; bases unmatched to any gene: 11. CDR1 and CDR2 (germline): KGHSH, LQKENI. This CDR3 is 19 amino acids long. The CDR3 region is CASSPRVRQGLPSGNTIYF. CDR3 nucleotides: TGTGCCAGCTCACCACGAGTCCGACAGGGGTTACCCTCTGGAAACACCATATATTTT.

The V gene is TRBV2, the J gene TRBJ2-7; D is possibly TRBD2 (6 bases). The germline V gene encodes CDR1 SNHLY and CDR2 FYNNEI. The CDR3 sequence is 14 residues long. Trimming left V 9 bases short and J 2 bases short, with 17 bases between. The CDR3 DNA is TGTGCCAGTGGATCCCGGGGGACCACCTACGAGCAGTACTTC. It yields the protein CASGSRGTTYEQYF.

This clone was observed a few times. The chain links TRBV7-2 to TRBJ2-7, with 9 bases matching TRBD2. Germline lookup yields CDR1 SGHTA and CDR2 FQGNSA. This CDR3 region has 14 residues. Trimming removed 3 bases from V and 6 bases from J; junction bases left unmatched: 6. Here the CDR3 DNA reads TGTGCCAGCAGCTTTAGCGGGAGTATCGCCGAGCAGTACTTC. Translated: CASSFSGSIAEQYF.

J is TRBJ2-1 and V is TRBV4-3, with TRBD1 identical over 7 bases. This CDR3 spans 15 amino acids. V gave up 1 base and J gave up 7 bases; unmatched junction bases: 7. Looked up from germline, CDR1 is LGHNA and CDR2 is YSLEER. CDR3 sequence reads: CASSQGSTGWNEQFF. CDR3 bases: TGCGCCAGCAGCCAAGGTTCGACAGGGTGGAATGAGCAGTTCTTC.

This clone occurred once. The genes are TRBV28 and TRBJ1-5; D perhaps matches TRBD1 (6 bases). V dropped 7 bases and J dropped 0 bases, with 22 bases sitting between them. This CDR3 comprises 18 residues. CDR1 and CDR2 from the germline V gene are MDHEN and SYDVKM. The CDR3 DNA follows: TGTGCCAGCATCCCAAACGGGGGGCTTGAACATAGCAATCAGCCCCAGCATTTT. Its translation is CASIPNGGLEHSNQPQHF. Together with reference TRBV28 and TRBJ1-5, the CDR3 gives the full variable domain: DVKVTQSSRYLVKRTGEKVFLECVQDMDHENMFWYRQDPGLGLRLIYFSYDVKMKEKGDIPEGYSVSREKKERFSLILESASTNQTSMYLCASIPNGGLEHSNQPQHFGDGTRLSIL.

The chain combines TRBV23-1 with TRBJ2-3, with TRBD2 matching 10 bases. TRBV23-1 is filed as an ORF, its function uncertain. Trimming took 11 bases from V and 1 from J; bases not matched to a gene: 9. The CDR3 length is 15 residues. The CDR3: CARSYGTSGTDTQYF. As DNA, the CDR3 is TGCGCCCGATCTTATGGGACTAGCGGCACAGATACGCAGTATTTT.

The rearrangement links TRBV2 to TRBJ1-2; D is perhaps TRBD1 (5 bases). Germline-derived CDR1 and CDR2 are SNHLY and FYNNEI. This CDR3 spans 14 amino acids. The ends were cut back, 3 bases at V and 3 bases at J, with 11 bases in the middle. The CDR3 reads CASSDSTGYYGYTF. The CDR3 DNA sequence: TGTGCCAGCAGTGATTCAACAGGCTACTATGGCTACACCTTC.

The V call is TRBV7-6, the J call TRBJ1-1; 7 nucleotides agree with TRBD1. V lost 5 bases, J lost 0 bases, and 15 bases stayed unmatched. Germline V gene lookup returns CDR1 SGHVS and CDR2 FNYEAQ. The CDR3 length is 18 residues. DNA of the CDR3: TGTGCCAGCAGCCTCGGGACAGCGGGTTATCCGGTGAACACTGAAGCTTTCTTT. Encoded protein: CASSLGTAGYPVNTEAFF.

The CDR3 DNA reads TGTGCCAGCAGCTTGGGGCGGTTCACAGATACGCAGTATTTT. This translates into CASSLGRFTDTQYF. The chain joins TRBV5-8 to TRBJ2-3, with D unclear. The V end was cut by 0 bases, the J end by 2 bases, with 7 bases between. This CDR3 contains 14 residues. Germline V lookup: CDR1 SGHTS, CDR2 YDEGEE.

The chain couples TRBV6-1 to TRBJ2-1; D possibly corresponds to TRBD2 (6 bases). V lost 11 bases to trimming and J lost 10 bases, with 18 bases between them. The CDR3 spans 12 residues. Germline lookup yields CDR1 MNHNS and CDR2 SASEGT. In nucleotides, the CDR3 is TGTGCCGTCGTACCCTGGGAGGAGGAGCAGTTCTTC. Its translation is CAVVPWEEEQFF.

The chain employs TRBV28 and TRBJ1-4; 8 bases fit TRBD1. The trim removed 5 bases at V and 8 bases at J, leaving 7 bases unmatched. CDR1 MDHEN and CDR2 SYDVKM come from the germline V gene. The CDR3 spans 14 residues. Here the CDR3 reads CASSHNRGDEKLFF. The DNA for the CDR3 is TGTGCCAGCAGTCACAACAGGGGGGACGAAAAACTGTTTTTT.

This clone was seen a handful of times. The chain carries TRBV7-8 and TRBJ2-1, with 8 bases identical to TRBD2. Losses at the gene ends were 0 bases for V and 12 bases for J; bases not matched to a gene: 13. The germline V gene encodes CDR1 SGHVS and CDR2 FQNEAQ. This CDR3 has 16 residues. The CDR3 bases are TGTGCCAGCAGCTTAGCGGACCGGGGGGGTACAATGGGGCAGTTCTTC. The encoded protein is CASSLADRGGTMGQFF. The variable domain in full, with the rest retrieved from reference TRBV7-8 and TRBJ2-1, is GAGVSQSPRYKVAKRGQDVALRCDPISGHVSLFWYQQALGQGPEFLTYFQNEAQLDKSGLPSDRFFAERPEGSVSTLKIQRTQQEDSAVYLCASSLADRGGTMGQFFGPGTRLTVL.

The V call is TRBV6-1, the J call TRBJ1-5; the D is unclear. CDR3 size: 13 residues. Trimming removed 9 bases from V and 0 bases from J, with 9 bases in between. Germline lookup yields CDR1 MNHNS and CDR2 SASEGT. The CDR3: CASDYNSNQPQHF. In DNA, the CDR3 is TGTGCCAGTGATTACAATAGCAATCAGCCCCAGCATTTT.

The V gene is TRBV18, the J gene TRBJ2-7; a possible D gene is TRBD2 (6 bases). This CDR3 comprises 14 residues. Deletions cut 6 bases from V and 0 bases from J, with 12 bases between. CDR1 and CDR2 (germline): KGHSH, LQKENI. CDR3 in amino acids: CASSLDGSSYEQYF. CDR3 nucleotide sequence: TGTGCCAGCTCTCTGGACGGGAGCTCCTACGAGCAGTACTTC.

This clone was seen once. The genes are TRBV11-2 and TRBJ2-1, with 10 positions matching TRBD1. The ends lost 4 bases at V and 5 bases at J; junction bases unmatched: 8. Germline-derived CDR1 and CDR2 are SGHAT and FQNNGV. This CDR3 spans 16 amino acids. The CDR3 DNA follows: TGTGCCAGCAGCTCGAGCGGGACAGGGGCTAACAATGAGCAGTTCTTC. Amino acid sequence: CASSSSGTGANNEQFF. Variable domain in full (rest from reference TRBV11-2 and TRBJ2-1): EAGVAQSPRYKIIEKRQSVAFWCNPISGHATLYWYQQILGQGPKLLIQFQNNGVVDDSQLPKDRFSAERLKGVDSTLKIQPAKLEDSAVYLCASSSSGTGANNEQFFGPGTRLTVL.

The table lists this clone with a count of one. The rearrangement uses TRBV4-1 and TRBJ1-1; the match to TRBD1 covers 9 bases. The J segment lost 3 bases and the V segment lost 6 bases, leaving 8 bases of the junction unmatched. The CDR3 has 15 amino acids. The germline V gene encodes CDR1 MGHRA and CDR2 YSYEKL. The CDR3 sequence is CASRKTGGRDTEAFF. The CDR3 DNA follows: TGCGCCAGCAGAAAGACAGGGGGAAGGGACACTGAAGCTTTCTTT.

This chain links TRBV5-1 with TRBJ2-6; weak D call: TRBD1 (6 bases). Germline V gives CDR1 SGHRS, CDR2 YFSETQ. V was trimmed by 4 bases and J by 1 base, leaving 9 bases between them. The CDR3 contains 15 residues. The CDR3 DNA follows: TGCGCCAGCAGCGCGACAGGATCTGGGGCCAACGTCCTGACTTTC. It is translated as CASSATGSGANVLTF.

J is TRBJ2-1 and V is TRBV15; 10 bases line up with TRBD2. Trimming cost V 5 bases and J 1 base; bases outside gene matches: 5. Per germline, CDR1 LNHNV and CDR2 YYDKDF (reference sequence). There are 16 residues in the CDR3. CDR3 in DNA: TGTGCCACCAGCTCACTAGCGGGAATATCCTACAATGAGCAGTTCTTC. It translates to CATSSLAGISYNEQFF. Drawing the rest from reference TRBV15 and TRBJ2-1, the complete variable domain is DAMVIQNPRYQVTQFGKPVTLSCSQTLNHNVMYWYQQKSSQAPKLLFHYYDKDFNNEADTPDNFQSRRPNTSFCFLDIRSPGLGDTAMYLCATSSLAGISYNEQFFGPGTRLTVL.

This chain connects TRBV7-9 to TRBJ2-3, with TRBD1 matching over 8 bases. This CDR3 is built from 16 residues. J lost 2 bases, V lost 5 bases, and 9 bases had no gene match. Germline CDR1 is SEHNR and CDR2 is FQNEAQ (reference sequence). CDR3 protein: CASSIGTGSFTDTQYF. In DNA, the CDR3 is TGTGCCAGCAGCATTGGGACAGGAAGCTTCACAGATACGCAGTATTTT. The variable domain in full, completed from reference TRBV7-9 and TRBJ2-3, reads DTGVSQNPRHKITKRGQNVTFRCDPISEHNRLYWYRQTLGQGPEFLTYFQNEAQLEKSRLLSDRFSAERPKGSFSTLEIQRTEQGDSAMYLCASSIGTGSFTDTQYFGPGTRLTVL.

The chain has TRBV7-2 and TRBJ1-5; 7 bases are a match to TRBD1. This CDR3 is built from 16 residues. Losses at the gene ends were 5 bases for V and 3 bases for J; bases not matched to a gene: 10. The germline V gene has CDR1 SGHTA and CDR2 FQGNSA. The CDR3 DNA is TGTGCCAGCAGCCCGACCGGGACAGTGTTCAATCAGCCCCAGCATTTT. This encodes CASSPTGTVFNQPQHF. Combining the CDR3 with reference TRBV7-2 and TRBJ1-5 gives the whole variable domain GAGVSQSPSNKVTEKGKDVELRCDPISGHTALYWYRQSLGQGLEFLIYFQGNSAPDKSGLPSDRFSAERTGGSVSTLTIQRTQQEDSAVYLCASSPTGTVFNQPQHFGDGTRLSIL.